This TCR beta chain originates from a study of T-cell memory formation after mild COVID-19. General observations from the study: Clones shrinking between day 15 and 85 showed a balanced CD4/CD8 split, and those that grew later tilted toward CD4+. The study detected some responding clones in pre-infection memory, suggesting cross-reactive memory joined.

About this clonotype: The antigen is undetermined.

The CDR3 loop spans 13 amino acids. The V gene's germline CDR1 is MGHDK and CDR2 SYGVNS. The V gene lost 3 bases and the J gene lost 6 bases, with 12 bases spanning the gap. TCRdb passed the 5' RACE reads through MiXCR, listing each CDR3 protein once. The sample consists of over 400,000 distinct CDR3 sequences, around 22% of them appearing once. This rearrangement joins TRBV25-1 to TRBJ2-7; the D is unclear. Material for sequencing was PBMCs or a T cell subset sorted from them (not recorded which). The sequence came from an adult woman who had mild COVID-19 (a few samples of this study predate the infection). Cell type and time point are not known. The CDR3 spells CASSDPNGFEQYF. Written as DNA, the CDR3 is TGTGCCAGCAGTGACCCCAACGGGTTCGAGCAGTACTTC.